The entry below gives a single T cell receptor (beta chain) sequence along with its context. The conserved phenylalanine or tryptophan is not found at the CDR3 terminus, so this likely reflects a read error. Time point reported: persistent/refractory GD, antithyroid drugs over 5 years with positive TRAb. PBMC-extracted RNA yielded the TCR library. The trim removed 6 bases at V and 3 bases at J, leaving 5 bases unmatched. The CDR3 loop spans 13 amino acids. Germline V gene sequence: CDR1 PRHDT, CDR2 FYEKMQ (reference sequence). Building of the TCR beta libraries involved iRepertoire HTBI primers and Arm-PCR of CDR3 regions. From the multiplex PCR reads, TCRdb called clonotypes with MiXCR, one entry per CDR3 protein. The top ten hold roughly 29% of the sample, which has 300,000 or so distinct CDR3 sequences, 15% to 20% seen once. The data are from a study of regulatory T cells in long-lasting Graves disease.

The source material was peripheral blood mononuclear cells (PBMCs), sampled when the disease was refractory, from a patient treated with antithyroid drugs. The receptor was derived from a female donor with Graves disease. This chain links TRBV13 with TRBJ2-7; 7 bases agree with TRBD1. For the CDR3, the DNA is TGTGCCAGCAGTCAAGGGGACAGCTACGAGCAGTACCTC. Translated, it gives CASSQGDSYEQYL.